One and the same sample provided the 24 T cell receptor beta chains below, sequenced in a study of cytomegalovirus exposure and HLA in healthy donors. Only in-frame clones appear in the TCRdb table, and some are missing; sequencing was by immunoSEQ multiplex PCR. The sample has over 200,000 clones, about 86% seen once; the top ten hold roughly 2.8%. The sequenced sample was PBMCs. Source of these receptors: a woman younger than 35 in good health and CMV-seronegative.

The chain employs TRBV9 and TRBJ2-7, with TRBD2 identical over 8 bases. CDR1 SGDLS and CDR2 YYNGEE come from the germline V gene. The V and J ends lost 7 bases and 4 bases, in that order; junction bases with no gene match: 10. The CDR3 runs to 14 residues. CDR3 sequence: CASPRGGPPYEQYF. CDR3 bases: TGTGCCAGCCCCCGCGGGGGGCCTCCATACGAGCAGTACTTC.

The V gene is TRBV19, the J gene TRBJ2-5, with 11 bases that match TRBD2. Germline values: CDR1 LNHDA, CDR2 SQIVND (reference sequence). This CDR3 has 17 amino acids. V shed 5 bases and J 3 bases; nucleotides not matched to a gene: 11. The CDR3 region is CASSGASGRFLEETQYF. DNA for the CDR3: TGTGCCAGTAGTGGGGCTAGCGGGAGGTTTTTGGAAGAGACCCAGTACTTC.

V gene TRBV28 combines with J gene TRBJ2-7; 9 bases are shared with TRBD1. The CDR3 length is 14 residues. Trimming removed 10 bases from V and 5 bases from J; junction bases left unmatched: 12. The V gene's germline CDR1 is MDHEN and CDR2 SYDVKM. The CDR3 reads CAISPGQGSHEQYF. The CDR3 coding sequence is TGTGCCATTTCGCCGGGACAGGGATCCCACGAGCAGTACTTC.

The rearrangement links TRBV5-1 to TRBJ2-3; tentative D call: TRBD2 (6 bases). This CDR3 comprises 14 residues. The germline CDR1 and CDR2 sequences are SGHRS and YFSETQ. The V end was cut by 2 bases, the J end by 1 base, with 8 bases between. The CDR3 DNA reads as TGCGCCAGCAGCTTCGGGGAGGGCACAGATACGCAGTATTTT. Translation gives CASSFGEGTDTQYF.

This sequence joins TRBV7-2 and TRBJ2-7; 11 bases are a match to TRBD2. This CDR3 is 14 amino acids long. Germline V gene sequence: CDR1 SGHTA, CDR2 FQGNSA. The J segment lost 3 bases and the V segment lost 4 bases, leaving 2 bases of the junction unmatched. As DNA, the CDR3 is TGTGCCAGCAGCTCTACTAGCGGGAGCTACGAGCAGTACTTC. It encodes CASSSTSGSYEQYF.

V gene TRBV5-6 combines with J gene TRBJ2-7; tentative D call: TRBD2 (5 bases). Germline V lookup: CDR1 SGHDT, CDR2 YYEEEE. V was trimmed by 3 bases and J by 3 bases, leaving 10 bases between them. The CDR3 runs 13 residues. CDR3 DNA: TGTGCCAGCAGCTGGATGGGAGACTACGAGCAGTACTTC. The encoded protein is CASSWMGDYEQYF.

The CDR3 DNA reads as TGTGCCAGCAGTCGACAGGGATGGGGCACTGAAGCTTTCTTT. Translation: CASSRQGWGTEAFF. V usage is TRBV28 and J usage is TRBJ1-1, with 7 bases matching TRBD1. This CDR3 is built from 14 residues. Germline V lookup: CDR1 MDHEN, CDR2 SYDVKM. With 5 bases clipped from V and 4 bases from J, the junction kept 7 bases outside the gene matches.

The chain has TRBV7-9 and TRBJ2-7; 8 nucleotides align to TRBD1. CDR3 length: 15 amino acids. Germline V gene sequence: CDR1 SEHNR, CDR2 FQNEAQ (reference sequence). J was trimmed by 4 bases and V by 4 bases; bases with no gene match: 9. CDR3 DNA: TGTGCCAGCAGCTCCCCCGGGACAGGAGTTTACGAGCAGTACTTC. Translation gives CASSSPGTGVYEQYF. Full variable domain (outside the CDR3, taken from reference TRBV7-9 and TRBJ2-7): DTGVSQNPRHKITKRGQNVTFRCDPISEHNRLYWYRQTLGQGPEFLTYFQNEAQLEKSRLLSDRFSAERPKGSFSTLEIQRTEQGDSAMYLCASSSPGTGVYEQYFGPGTRLTVT.

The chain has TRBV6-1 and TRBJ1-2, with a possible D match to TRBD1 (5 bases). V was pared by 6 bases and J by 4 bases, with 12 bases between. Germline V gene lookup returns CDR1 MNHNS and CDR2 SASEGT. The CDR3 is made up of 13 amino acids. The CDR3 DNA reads TGTGCCAGCAGATCACGGGGGACCTATGGCTACACCTTC. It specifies CASRSRGTYGYTF.

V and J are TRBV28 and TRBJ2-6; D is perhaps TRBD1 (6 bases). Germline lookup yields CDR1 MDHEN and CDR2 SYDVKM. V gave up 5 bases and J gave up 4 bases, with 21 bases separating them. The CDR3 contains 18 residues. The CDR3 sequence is CASSIYQGQKTGANVLTF. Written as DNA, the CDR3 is TGTGCCAGCAGTATCTATCAGGGACAAAAAACGGGGGCCAACGTCCTGACTTTC.

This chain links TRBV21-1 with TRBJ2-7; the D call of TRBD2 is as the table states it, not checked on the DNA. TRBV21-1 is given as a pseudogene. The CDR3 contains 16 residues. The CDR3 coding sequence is TGTGCCAGCAGCAAAGATTCTAGCGGGCCTTCCTACGAGCAGTACTTC. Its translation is CASSKDSSGPSYEQYF.

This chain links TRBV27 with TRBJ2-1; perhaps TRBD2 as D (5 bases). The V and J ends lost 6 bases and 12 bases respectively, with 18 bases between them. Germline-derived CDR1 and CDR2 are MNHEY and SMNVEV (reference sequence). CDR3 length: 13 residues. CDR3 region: CASRLHSGMAQFF. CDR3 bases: TGTGCCAGCAGACTACATTCCGGGATGGCGCAGTTCTTC.

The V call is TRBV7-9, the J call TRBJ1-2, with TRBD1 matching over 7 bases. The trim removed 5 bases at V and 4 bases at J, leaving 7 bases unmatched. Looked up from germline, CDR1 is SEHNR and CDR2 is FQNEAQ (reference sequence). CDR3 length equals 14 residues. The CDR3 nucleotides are TGTGCCAGCAGCACCGGACAGGTTCTCTATGGCTACACCTTC. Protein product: CASSTGQVLYGYTF.

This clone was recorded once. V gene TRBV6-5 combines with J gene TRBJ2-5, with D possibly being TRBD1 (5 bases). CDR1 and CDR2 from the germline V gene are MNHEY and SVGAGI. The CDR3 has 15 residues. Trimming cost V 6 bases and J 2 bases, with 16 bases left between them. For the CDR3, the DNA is TGTGCCAGCAGCCCCATGACAGAGCTTCAAGAGACCCAGTACTTC. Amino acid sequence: CASSPMTELQETQYF.

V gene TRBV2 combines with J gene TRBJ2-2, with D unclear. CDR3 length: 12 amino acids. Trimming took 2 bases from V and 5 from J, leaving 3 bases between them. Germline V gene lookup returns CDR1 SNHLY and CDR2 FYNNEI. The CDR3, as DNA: TGTGCCAGCAGTGAACTGACCGGGGAGCTGTTTTTT. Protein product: CASSELTGELFF.

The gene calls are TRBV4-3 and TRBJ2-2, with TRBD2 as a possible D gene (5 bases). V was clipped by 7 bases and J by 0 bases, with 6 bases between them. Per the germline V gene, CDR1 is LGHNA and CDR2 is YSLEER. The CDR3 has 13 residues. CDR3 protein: CASMEANTGELFF. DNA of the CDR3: TGCGCCAGCATGGAGGCGAACACCGGGGAGCTGTTTTTT.

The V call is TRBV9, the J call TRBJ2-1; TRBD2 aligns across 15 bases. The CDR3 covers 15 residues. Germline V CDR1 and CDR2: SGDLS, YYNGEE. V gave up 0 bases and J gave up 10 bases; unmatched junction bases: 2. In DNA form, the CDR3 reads TGTGCCAGCAGCGTAGGGACTAGCGGGGGGGGAGAGCAGTTCTTC. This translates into CASSVGTSGGGEQFF.

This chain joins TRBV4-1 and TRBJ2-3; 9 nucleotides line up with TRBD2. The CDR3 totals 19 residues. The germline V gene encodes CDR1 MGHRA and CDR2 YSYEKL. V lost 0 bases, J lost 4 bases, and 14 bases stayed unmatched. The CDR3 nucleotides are TGCGCCAGCAGCCAAGAGTATCGCGGGAGGGCCTCGGTCCCAGATACGCAGTATTTT. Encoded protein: CASSQEYRGRASVPDTQYF.

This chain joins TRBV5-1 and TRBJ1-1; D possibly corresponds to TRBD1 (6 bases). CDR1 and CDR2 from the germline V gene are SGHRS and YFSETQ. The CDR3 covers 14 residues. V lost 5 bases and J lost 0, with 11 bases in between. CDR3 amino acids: CASRWTEMNTEAFF. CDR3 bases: TGCGCCAGCAGGTGGACAGAAATGAACACTGAAGCTTTCTTT.

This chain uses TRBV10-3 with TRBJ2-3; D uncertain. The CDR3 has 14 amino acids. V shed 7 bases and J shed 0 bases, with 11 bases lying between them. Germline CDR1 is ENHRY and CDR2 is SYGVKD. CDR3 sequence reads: CAIKFGRSTDTQYF. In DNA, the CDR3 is TGTGCCATCAAGTTTGGCAGAAGCACAGATACGCAGTATTTT.

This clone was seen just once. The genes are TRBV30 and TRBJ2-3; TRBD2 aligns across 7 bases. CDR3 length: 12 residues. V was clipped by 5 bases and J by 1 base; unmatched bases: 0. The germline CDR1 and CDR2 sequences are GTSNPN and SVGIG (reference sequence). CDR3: CAWGLGTDTQYF. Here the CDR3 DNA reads TGTGCCTGGGGACTAGGCACAGATACGCAGTATTTT.

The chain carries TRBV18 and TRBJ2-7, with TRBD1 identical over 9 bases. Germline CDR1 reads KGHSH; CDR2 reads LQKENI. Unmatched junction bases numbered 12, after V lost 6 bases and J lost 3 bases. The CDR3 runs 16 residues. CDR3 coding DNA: TGTGCCAGCTCTCACGGCCAACAGGGGGCTATCTACGAGCAGTACTTC. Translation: CASSHGQQGAIYEQYF.

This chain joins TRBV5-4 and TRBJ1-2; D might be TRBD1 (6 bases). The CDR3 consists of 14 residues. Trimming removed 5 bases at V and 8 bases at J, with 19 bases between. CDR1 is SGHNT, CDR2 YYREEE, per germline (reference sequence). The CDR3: CASRARGQKPGYTF. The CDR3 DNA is TGTGCCAGCAGGGCGAGAGGACAGAAACCCGGCTACACCTTC.

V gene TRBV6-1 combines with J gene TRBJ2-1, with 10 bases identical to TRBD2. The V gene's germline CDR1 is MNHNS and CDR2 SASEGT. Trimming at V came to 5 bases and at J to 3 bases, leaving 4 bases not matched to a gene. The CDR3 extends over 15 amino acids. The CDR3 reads CASSWGTSDYNEQFF. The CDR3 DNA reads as TGTGCCAGCAGTTGGGGGACTAGCGACTACAATGAGCAGTTCTTC.